Presented here are 4 T cell receptor beta chains from one specimen sequenced in a study of PD-1 blockade in classical Hodgkin lymphoma. Every patient relapsed after autologous stem cell transplantation, and brentuximab vedotin exposure varied. Generated by immunoSEQ multiplex PCR, the TCRdb table keeps only in-frame clones and is missing some. The top ten hold over 2.5% of the sample, which has 29,000 or so clones, 71% seen once. The material sequenced was peripheral blood mononuclear cells (PBMCs), taken before the second cycle of nivolumab. These TCRs come from a human donor with classical Hodgkin lymphoma.

This chain uses TRBV7-8 with TRBJ2-7; TRBD1 matches 10 bases. The CDR3 runs 17 residues. V lost 0 bases to trimming and J lost 5 bases; unmatched junction nucleotides: 10. CDR1 is SGHVS and CDR2 is FQNEAQ in the germline V gene. The chain's CDR3 is CASSLARGDRGLDEQYF. In nucleotides, the CDR3 is TGTGCCAGCAGCTTAGCGCGGGGGGACAGGGGATTGGACGAGCAGTACTTC.

In its sample, this clone was seen a few times. The chain links TRBV19 to TRBJ2-3; D uncertain. This CDR3 region has 12 residues. Per germline, CDR1 LNHDA and CDR2 SQIVND (reference sequence). V lost 6 bases, J lost 3 bases, and 7 bases lay in between. The CDR3 nucleotides are TGTGCCAGTAGCTCCGAAACAGATACGCAGTATTTT. It encodes CASSSETDTQYF.

The chain links TRBV27 to TRBJ2-7; 7 nucleotides agree with TRBD1. V trimming: 3 bases; J trimming: 2 bases; junction bases outside the gene matches: 10. Germline CDR1 reads MNHEY; CDR2 reads SMNVEV (reference sequence). The CDR3 is 16 residues long. The CDR3 here is CASSLIPTGTAYEQYF. The CDR3 DNA reads as TGTGCCAGCAGTTTGATTCCCACCGGGACAGCCTACGAGCAGTACTTC.

This chain connects TRBV28 to TRBJ2-6, with D unresolved. The germline V gene has CDR1 MDHEN and CDR2 SYDVKM. V lost 1 base to trimming and J lost 4 bases, with 11 bases between them. The CDR3 has 16 residues. CDR3 in amino acids: CASSLYASSGANVLTF. CDR3 in DNA: TGTGCCAGCAGTTTATATGCATCCTCGGGGGCCAACGTCCTGACTTTC. The whole variable domain, remainder taken from reference TRBV28 and TRBJ2-6, is DVKVTQSSRYLVKRTGEKVFLECVQDMDHENMFWYRQDPGLGLRLIYFSYDVKMKEKGDIPEGYSVSREKKERFSLILESASTNQTSMYLCASSLYASSGANVLTFGAGSRLTVL.